This TCR beta chain was recorded in a study of molecular identifiers for immune sequencing clone quantification. About this clonotype itself: A single base separates this from a much larger clone, so it may be a read error.

Via MiXCR, TCRdb re-called the PCR reads, giving one row per CDR3 protein. The sample includes about 97,000 distinct CDR3 sequences, 24% of them seen just once. Sorting was used to obtain naive CD8 T cells (CD8+CD4-CCR7+CD45RA+). Germline V CDR1 and CDR2: DFQATT, SNEGSKA (reference sequence). Trimming took 6 bases from V and 0 from J, leaving 18 bases between them. This CDR3 has 16 residues. The source is a human donor in good health. Some libraries in this study had Jurkat cell RNA spiked in. The J gene is TRBJ1-5, the V gene TRBV20-1; D is possibly TRBD1 (5 bases). Sequenced: naive CD8+ T cells from blood, with Jurkat cell RNA spiked in. Subset indicated: FACS-sorted CD8+CD4-CCR7+CD45RA+ naive T cells. The CDR3 region is CSAGEVGFDSNQPQHF. The CDR3 nucleotides read TGCAGTGCGGGGGAAGTTGGGTTTGATAGCAATCAGCCCCAGCATTTT.